This T cell receptor (beta chain) was sequenced during a study of T cell repertoires in ileal Crohn's disease. Study-wide results and limits: Compared with non-smokers, active smokers at surgery showed more clonal expansions. Sorted CD8 T cells held more high-frequency clones than CD4.

V dropped 4 bases and J dropped 4 bases, with 13 bases sitting between them. This CDR3 comprises 14 residues. Germline V gene sequence: CDR1 LNHDA, CDR2 SQIVND (reference sequence). TCRdb's copy holds only in-frame clones and misses some; the assay was immunoSEQ multiplex PCR. The sample carries about 1,700 clones, roughly four fifths recorded once. This clone was observed a few times. Its antigen is as yet unknown. This clonotype was sampled from an adult with Crohn's disease. The sequencing sample was made of ileal tissue. The genes are TRBV19 and TRBJ1-2; D gene uncertain. The CDR3 DNA reads TGTGCCAGTAGTAAACTGAACAGCTTCTATGGCTACACCTTC. Its translation: CASSKLNSFYGYTF.